Below are 28 T cell receptor beta chains sequenced from a single sample in a study of cytomegalovirus exposure and HLA in healthy donors (dated by TCRdb to 2017 to 2019). Library construction relied on the immunoSEQ multiplex PCR assay. A mixture of 60 forward primers for TCR Vbeta segments and 13 reverse primers for TCR Jbeta segments was used in the multiplex PCR. Here the immuneACCESS table is served through TCRdb, limited to in-frame sequences with V and J called. Missing clones are a known gap in these copies; in checked studies unresolved V genes cover under half, and the rest lacks a known reason. The sample table records some 220,000 clones; around 83% of these occur just once. Clones ranked in the top ten supply 0.24% of the sample. What was sequenced was PBMCs. These receptors were taken from a girl aged 2-10 years in good health and CMV-seronegative.

The gene calls are TRBV7-2 and TRBJ2-7, with D perhaps matching TRBD2 (6 bases). The CDR3 spans 16 residues. From germline, CDR1 is SGHTA and CDR2 FQGNSA. Deletions cut 5 bases from V and 2 bases from J, with 19 bases between. Here the CDR3 DNA reads TGTGCCAGCAGCGAGAAACCGGGACTTACTACCTACGAGCAGTACTTC. Amino acid sequence: CASSEKPGLTTYEQYF.

The chain is built from TRBV9 and TRBJ1-1; 7 nucleotides align to TRBD1. The CDR3 runs 16 residues. V trimming: 0 bases; J trimming: 0 bases; junction bases outside the gene matches: 5. Germline CDR1 is SGDLS and CDR2 is YYNGEE. CDR3: CASSVDPGGMNTEAFF. The CDR3 nucleotides are TGTGCCAGCAGCGTAGATCCAGGGGGAATGAACACTGAAGCTTTCTTT. The full variable domain, in which reference TRBV9 and TRBJ1-1 provide the parts outside the CDR3, is DSGVTQTPKHLITATGQRVTLRCSPRSGDLSVYWYQQSLDQGLQFLIQYYNGEERAKGNILERFSAQQFPDLHSELNLSSLELGDSALYFCASSVDPGGMNTEAFFGQGTRLTVV.

This sequence joins TRBV19 and TRBJ1-1; D may be TRBD1 (6 bases). There are 12 residues in the CDR3. The V and J ends lost 1 base and 6 bases respectively, with 6 bases between them. From germline, CDR1 is LNHDA and CDR2 SQIVND (reference sequence). CDR3: CASSIAGAEAFF. The CDR3 DNA is TGTGCCAGTAGTATAGCAGGGGCTGAAGCTTTCTTT.

The chain uses TRBV11-2 and TRBJ1-5, with a weak D call TRBD1 (5 bases). The CDR3 consists of 16 residues. V shed 1 base and J shed 1 base, with 11 bases lying between them. Germline CDR1 is SGHAT and CDR2 is FQNNGV. The CDR3 DNA is TGTGCCAGCAGCTTAGGCAGGGCGGGGAGCAATCAGCCCCAGCATTTT. The encoded protein is CASSLGRAGSNQPQHF.

The sample holds one count of this clone. The chain couples TRBV10-1 to TRBJ1-1; D uncertain. CDR3 length equals 12 residues. Deletions cut 2 bases from V and 4 bases from J, with 5 bases between. Germline CDR1 reads WNHNN; CDR2 reads SYGVQD (reference sequence). This CDR3 reads CASSEEGTEAFF. CDR3 coding DNA: TGCGCCAGCAGTGAGGAGGGCACTGAAGCTTTCTTT.

This rearrangement joins TRBV4-1 to TRBJ1-2; 8 nucleotides agree with TRBD1. The J segment lost 5 bases and the V segment lost 0 bases, leaving 11 bases of the junction unmatched. CDR3 length: 17 residues. Germline V CDR1 and CDR2: MGHRA, YSYEKL. The CDR3: CASSQEGRGQALYGYTF. CDR3 DNA: TGCGCCAGCAGCCAAGAAGGGCGGGGACAGGCTTTGTATGGCTACACCTTC.

This chain joins TRBV29-1 and TRBJ1-2; 7 nucleotides line up with TRBD1. Germline trimming cut 5 bases from V and 2 bases from J; bases unmatched to any gene: 5. CDR1 and CDR2 from the germline V gene are SQVTM and ANQGSEA. The CDR3 runs to 13 residues. The CDR3 DNA follows: TGCAGCGTTATTAACAGGGGAAACTATGGCTACACCTTC. Translation gives CSVINRGNYGYTF.

This chain links TRBV21-1 with TRBJ1-1. TRBV21-1 is shown as a pseudogene. The CDR3 is made up of 13 amino acids. The DNA of the CDR3 is TGTGCCAGCGAGGAGGGGATGGACACTGAAGCTTTCTTT. Translation: CASEEGMDTEAFF.

Here the CDR3 reads CATRQGGGAEAFF. DNA of the CDR3: TGCGCCACCAGACAGGGGGGAGGCGCTGAAGCTTTCTTT. The gene calls are TRBV5-1 and TRBJ1-1; TRBD1 matches at 9 bases. V lost 9 bases to trimming and J lost 6 bases; unmatched junction nucleotides: 9. The CDR3 contains 13 residues. CDR1 is SGHRS, CDR2 YFSETQ, per germline. The whole variable domain, remainder taken from reference TRBV5-1 and TRBJ1-1, is KAGVTQTPRYLIKTRGQQVTLSCSPISGHRSVSWYQQTPGQGLQFLFEYFSETQRNKGNFPGRFSGRQFSNSRSEMNVSTLELGDSALYLCATRQGGGAEAFFGQGTRLTVV.

The chain carries TRBV9 and TRBJ1-6; no definite D call. Between the trimmed V and J ends, which lost 2 bases and 8 bases, there was a span of 11 bases. Per germline, CDR1 SGDLS and CDR2 YYNGEE. CDR3 size: 14 residues. This CDR3 reads CASSVQVTDSPLHF. The CDR3 DNA is TGTGCCAGCAGCGTCCAGGTGACCGATTCACCCCTCCACTTT.

This chain links TRBV5-1 with TRBJ1-4, with no clear D. V shed 4 bases and J shed 1 base, with 14 bases lying between them. The CDR3 runs to 16 residues. Per germline, CDR1 SGHRS and CDR2 YFSETQ. CDR3 in DNA: TGCGCCAGCAGCCCTCGATTCGAGGGAACTAATGAAAAACTGTTTTTT. It encodes CASSPRFEGTNEKLFF.

The V call is TRBV4-1, the J call TRBJ1-1; D not certain. This CDR3 comprises 16 residues. Trimming took off 3 bases at V and 2 bases at J, with 16 bases between the two ends. The germline gives CDR1 MGHRA, CDR2 YSYEKL. The CDR3 sequence: CASSHLAGPKNTEAFF. As DNA, the CDR3 is TGCGCCAGCAGCCACCTCGCGGGTCCTAAAAACACTGAAGCTTTCTTT.

A remark on this clone: An end of the junction does not agree with germline; a read error may underlie this. The V and J genes are TRBV7-9 and TRBJ2-1; D is unclear. Germline V gene data show CDR1 as SEHNR and CDR2 as FQNEAQ (reference sequence). The CDR3 has 17 amino acids. DNA of the CDR3: TGTTCCAGCAGCTCGACACTCGAACTCCCCATCTACAATGAGCAGTTCTTC. Its translation is CSSSSTLELPIYNEQFF.

This clone has just a few counts. V gene TRBV6-1 combines with J gene TRBJ1-5; D is possibly TRBD1 (6 bases). From germline, CDR1 is MNHNS and CDR2 SASEGT. V lost 8 bases to trimming and J lost 5 bases, with 16 bases between them. The CDR3 totals 14 residues. For the CDR3, the DNA is TGTGCCAGCCTCGCCCCGGACAGATATCAGCCCCAGCATTTT. It yields the protein CASLAPDRYQPQHF.

The chain has TRBV19 and TRBJ2-2; 7 bases fit TRBD1. The CDR3 sequence is 15 residues long. J was trimmed by 6 bases and V by 4 bases; bases with no gene match: 8. Germline-derived CDR1 and CDR2 are LNHDA and SQIVND (reference sequence). DNA of the CDR3: TGTGCCAGTAGTACCCCGGGACAGAAGGCCGGGGAGCTGTTTTTT. This gives the protein CASSTPGQKAGELFF.

This clone has just one count. This chain joins TRBV2 and TRBJ1-6, with 9 bases aligning to TRBD1. Trimming removed 7 bases from V and 9 bases from J; junction bases left unmatched: 7. Looked up from germline, CDR1 is SNHLY and CDR2 is FYNNEI. The CDR3 has 14 residues. The CDR3 nucleotides are TGTGCCAGCAAACCCCGGGACAGGGCTTCACCCCTCCACTTT. Translation: CASKPRDRASPLHF. Full variable domain (outside the CDR3, taken from reference TRBV2 and TRBJ1-6): EPEVTQTPSHQVTQMGQEVILRCVPISNHLYFYWYRQILGQKVEFLVSFYNNEISEKSEIFDDQFSVERPDGSNFTLKIRSTKLEDSAMYFCASKPRDRASPLHFGNGTRLTVT.

Of note for this clone: This sample includes further DNA sequences coding for the same CDR3. The rearrangement links TRBV5-1 to TRBJ2-5; 7 nucleotides match TRBD2. Looked up from germline, CDR1 is SGHRS and CDR2 is YFSETQ. The trim removed 0 bases at V and 5 bases at J, leaving 4 bases unmatched. The CDR3 totals 14 residues. Written as DNA, the CDR3 is TGCGCCAGCAGCTTGGCGGGGGGACGGGAGACCCAGTACTTC. Translating it yields CASSLAGGRETQYF.

This clone was seen just once. J is TRBJ1-4 and V is TRBV19; possibly TRBD1 for D (5 bases). The V gene lost 7 bases and the J gene lost 0 bases, with 12 bases spanning the gap. CDR3 length equals 15 residues. CDR1 is LNHDA, CDR2 SQIVND, per germline (reference sequence). DNA for the CDR3: TGTGCCAGTACCGACGGAGGGGCAACTAATGAAAAACTGTTTTTT. Translation gives CASTDGGATNEKLFF.

Regarding this clone: The junction shows a germline mismatch at one end, possibly a read error. This chain joins TRBV9 and TRBJ1-2, with D perhaps TRBD1 (5 bases). Looked up from germline, CDR1 is SGDLS and CDR2 is YYNGEE. CDR3 length equals 10 residues. The CDR3 spells CASSSRIDSF. The CDR3 DNA reads TGTGCCAGCAGCTCTCGGATTGACAGTTTC.

The V and J genes are TRBV25-1 and TRBJ2-3; 10 nucleotides line up with TRBD2. CDR1 is MGHDK, CDR2 SYGVNS, per germline. Trimming took 5 bases from V and 1 from J; bases not matched to a gene: 0. The CDR3 is 14 amino acids. Here the CDR3 DNA reads TGTGCCAGCAGTCTAGCGGGGGGCACAGATACGCAGTATTTT. Translating it yields CASSLAGGTDTQYF. The whole variable domain, remainder taken from reference TRBV25-1 and TRBJ2-3, is EADIYQTPRYLVIGTGKKITLECSQTMGHDKMYWYQQDPGMELHLIHYSYGVNSTEKGDLSSESTVSRIRTEHFPLTLESARPSHTSQYLCASSLAGGTDTQYFGPGTRLTVL.

The chain carries TRBV19 and TRBJ1-6; 10 positions match TRBD1. The germline gives CDR1 LNHDA, CDR2 SQIVND (reference sequence). There are 14 residues in the CDR3. Trimming at V came to 7 bases and at J to 10 bases, leaving 7 bases not matched to a gene. CDR3 amino acids: CASTPSTGGSPLHF. CDR3 DNA sequence: TGTGCCAGTACCCCTTCGACAGGGGGCTCACCCCTCCACTTT.

The chain combines TRBV7-2 with TRBJ2-1; 8 bases fit TRBD1. The CDR3 runs to 12 residues. Trimming removed 1 base from V and 15 bases from J; junction bases left unmatched: 5. Germline CDR1 is SGHTA and CDR2 is FQGNSA. CDR3 sequence: CASSLGTGRLFF. The CDR3 DNA sequence: TGTGCCAGCAGCTTAGGGACAGGGAGGCTGTTCTTC.

This clone appeared a few times. The genes are TRBV6-4 and TRBJ2-7; the D gene is possibly TRBD1 (7 bases). CDR1 MRHNA and CDR2 SNTAGT come from the germline V gene. V was clipped by 0 bases and J by 1 base, with 16 bases between them. The CDR3 contains 17 residues. CDR3 nucleotides: TGTGCCAGCAGTGACTCGGAGGGGGCGGGGAATTCCTACGAGCAGTACTTC. It encodes CASSDSEGAGNSYEQYF.

This chain uses TRBV18 with TRBJ1-5; D is unresolved. The CDR3 sequence is 14 residues long. V was shortened by 6 bases and J by 0 bases, with 9 bases between the two germline ends. Germline V gene sequence: CDR1 KGHSH, CDR2 LQKENI. The CDR3 DNA follows: TGTGCCAGCTCCCGGGAGCATAGCAATCAGCCCCAGCATTTT. This gives the protein CASSREHSNQPQHF.

This chain uses TRBV5-4 with TRBJ2-5; 9 bases are shared with TRBD2. The germline V gene has CDR1 SGHNT and CDR2 YYREEE (reference sequence). The junction had 14 bases not matched to a gene; V was cut back by 5 bases and J by 3 bases. CDR3 length equals 17 residues. The CDR3 sequence is CASSIGVLREGKETQYF. The CDR3 DNA is TGTGCCAGCAGTATCGGGGTTTTGCGGGAGGGAAAAGAGACCCAGTACTTC.

The chain links TRBV6-6 to TRBJ1-2; 8 bases align to TRBD1. Germline CDR1 and CDR2: MNHNY and SVGAGI (reference sequence). The CDR3 extends over 13 amino acids. V was clipped by 5 bases and J by 4 bases; unmatched bases: 3. This CDR3 reads CASSGDRLYGYTF. CDR3 sequence (DNA): TGTGCCAGCAGTGGGGACAGGCTCTATGGCTACACCTTC.

This clone has a handful of counts. The gene calls are TRBV27 and TRBJ1-1; 9 bases line up with TRBD1. V trimming: 9 bases; J trimming: 8 bases; junction bases outside the gene matches: 4. Germline loops: CDR1 MNHEY, CDR2 SMNVEV (reference sequence). This CDR3 contains 11 residues. The CDR3 sequence is CASHRGREAFF. The DNA of the CDR3 is TGTGCCAGTCACAGGGGGCGGGAAGCTTTCTTT.

The chain couples TRBV10-3 to TRBJ1-6; TRBD1 matches at 8 bases. Germline CDR1 is ENHRY and CDR2 is SYGVKD. The V and J ends lost 4 bases and 7 bases, in that order; junction bases with no gene match: 0. The CDR3 spans 13 residues. The CDR3 DNA reads TGTGCCATCAGTGGGACAGGGAATTCACCCCTCCACTTT. Translating it yields CAISGTGNSPLHF.